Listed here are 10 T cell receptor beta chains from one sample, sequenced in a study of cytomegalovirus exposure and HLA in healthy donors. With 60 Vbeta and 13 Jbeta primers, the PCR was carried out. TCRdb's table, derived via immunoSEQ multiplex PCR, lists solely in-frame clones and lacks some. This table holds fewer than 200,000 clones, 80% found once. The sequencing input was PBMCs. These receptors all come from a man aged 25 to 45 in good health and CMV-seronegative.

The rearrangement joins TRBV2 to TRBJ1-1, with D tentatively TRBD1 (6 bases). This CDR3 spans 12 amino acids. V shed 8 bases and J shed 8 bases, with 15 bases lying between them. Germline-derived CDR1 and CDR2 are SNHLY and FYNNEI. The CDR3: CASGRRTAEAFF. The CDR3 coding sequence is TGTGCCAGCGGCCGTAGGACAGCAGAAGCTTTCTTT.

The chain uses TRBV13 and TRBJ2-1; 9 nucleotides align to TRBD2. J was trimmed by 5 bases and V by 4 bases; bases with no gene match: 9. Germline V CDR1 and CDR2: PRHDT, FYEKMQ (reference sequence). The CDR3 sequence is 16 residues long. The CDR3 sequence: CASSSGASGKHNEQFF. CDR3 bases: TGTGCCAGCAGCTCCGGGGCTAGCGGGAAGCACAATGAGCAGTTCTTC.

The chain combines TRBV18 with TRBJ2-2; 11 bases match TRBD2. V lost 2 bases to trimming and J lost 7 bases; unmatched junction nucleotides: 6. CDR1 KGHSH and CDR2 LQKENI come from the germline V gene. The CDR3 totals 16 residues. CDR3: CASSPTLAGGDGELFF. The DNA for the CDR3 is TGTGCCAGCTCACCAACCCTAGCGGGAGGAGACGGGGAGCTGTTTTTT. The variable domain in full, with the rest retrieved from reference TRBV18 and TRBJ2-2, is NAGVMQNPRHLVRRRGQEARLRCSPMKGHSHVYWYRQLPEEGLKFMVYLQKENIIDESGMPKERFSAEFPKEGPSILRIQQVVRGDSAAYFCASSPTLAGGDGELFFGEGSRLTVL.

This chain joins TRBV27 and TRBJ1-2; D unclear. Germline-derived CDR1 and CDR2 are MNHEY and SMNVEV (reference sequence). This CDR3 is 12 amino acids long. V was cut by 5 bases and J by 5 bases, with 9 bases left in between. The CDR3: CASSPVGYGYTF. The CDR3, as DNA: TGTGCCAGCAGTCCCGTCGGGTATGGCTACACCTTC.

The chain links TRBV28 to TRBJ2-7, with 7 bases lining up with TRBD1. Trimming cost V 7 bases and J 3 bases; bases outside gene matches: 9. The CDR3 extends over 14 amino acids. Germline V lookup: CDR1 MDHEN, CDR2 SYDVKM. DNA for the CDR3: TGTGCCAGCACCCTGGGACAGTTGGACTACGAGCAGTACTTC. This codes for CASTLGQLDYEQYF.

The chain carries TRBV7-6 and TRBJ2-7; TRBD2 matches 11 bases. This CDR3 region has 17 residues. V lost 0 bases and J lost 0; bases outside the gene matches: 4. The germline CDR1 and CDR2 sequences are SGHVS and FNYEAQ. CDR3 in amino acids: CASSLAVGTSGSYEQYF. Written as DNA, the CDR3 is TGTGCCAGCAGCTTAGCGGTTGGGACTAGCGGCTCCTACGAGCAGTACTTC.

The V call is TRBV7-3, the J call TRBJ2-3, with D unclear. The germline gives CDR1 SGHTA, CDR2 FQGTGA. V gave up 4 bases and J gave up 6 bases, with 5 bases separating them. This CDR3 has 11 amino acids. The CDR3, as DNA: TGTGCCAGCAGCTCTTCGGATACGCAGTATTTT. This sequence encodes CASSSSDTQYF.

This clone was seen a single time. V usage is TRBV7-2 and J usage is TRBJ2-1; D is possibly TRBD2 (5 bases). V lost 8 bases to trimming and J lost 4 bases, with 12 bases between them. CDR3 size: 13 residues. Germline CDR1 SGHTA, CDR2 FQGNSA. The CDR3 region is CASGIRGYNEQFF. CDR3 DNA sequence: TGTGCCAGCGGAATCCGGGGTTACAATGAGCAGTTCTTC.

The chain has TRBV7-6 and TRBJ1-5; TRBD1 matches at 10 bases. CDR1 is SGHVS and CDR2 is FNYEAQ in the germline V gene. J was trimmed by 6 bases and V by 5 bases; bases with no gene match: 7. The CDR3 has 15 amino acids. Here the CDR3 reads CASSPGQGVGQPQHF. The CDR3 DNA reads TGTGCCAGCAGCCCCGGACAGGGGGTAGGTCAGCCCCAGCATTTT.

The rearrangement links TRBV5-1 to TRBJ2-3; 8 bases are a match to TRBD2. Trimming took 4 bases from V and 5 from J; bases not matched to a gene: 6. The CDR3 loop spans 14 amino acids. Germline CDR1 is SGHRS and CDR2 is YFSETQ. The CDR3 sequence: CASSGQREKDTQYF. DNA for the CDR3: TGCGCCAGCAGCGGACAGCGGGAGAAAGATACGCAGTATTTT.